Below are 15 T cell receptor beta chains sequenced from a single sample in a study of shared clonotypes between healthy human individuals. Data came from immunoSEQ multiplex PCR; TCRdb stores just in-frame clones and leaves some out. The sample carries 2 million to 2.5 million clones, more than 80% recorded once. Sequencing was carried out using naive CD4+ T cells from PBMCs. Subset here: CD45RA+ positively selected. Receptors originate from a man aged 18 to 29 in good health. Some clones in this sample may be carry-over from other donors' samples.

V gene TRBV10-1 combines with J gene TRBJ2-7, with D hard to call. CDR1 WNHNN and CDR2 SYGVQD come from the germline V gene (reference sequence). This CDR3 comprises 15 residues. V was clipped by 5 bases and J by 0 bases, with 14 bases between them. CDR3 in DNA: TGCGCCAGCAGTCCTATCCCGGGCAACTCCTACGAGCAGTACTTC. It is translated as CASSPIPGNSYEQYF.

As to this clone: At the DNA level, this CDR3 is encoded by other sequences in the same sample as well. DNA of the CDR3: TGTGCCAGCAGTTTATCGGGAACCGGGGAGCTGTTTTTT. This encodes CASSLSGTGELFF. The V gene is TRBV27, the J gene TRBJ2-2; no definite D call. There are 13 residues in the CDR3. Trimming stripped 0 bases from V and 5 bases from J, with 4 bases between. Germline CDR1 reads MNHEY; CDR2 reads SMNVEV (reference sequence).

V usage is TRBV30 and J usage is TRBJ1-3; D uncertain. Germline lookup yields CDR1 GTSNPN and CDR2 SVGIG (reference sequence). This CDR3 comprises 14 residues. Between the trimmed V and J ends, which lost 5 bases and 0 bases, there was a span of 11 bases. CDR3 nucleotides: TGTGCCTGGGGTTTTGGCTCCTCTGGAAACACCATATATTTT. As protein: CAWGFGSSGNTIYF.

The chain uses TRBV7-8 and TRBJ2-1; D is possibly TRBD1 (5 bases). CDR1 and CDR2 from the germline V gene are SGHVS and FQNEAQ. Trimming removed 1 base at V and 5 bases at J, with 12 bases between. The CDR3 covers 15 residues. The CDR3 DNA reads TGTGCCAGCAGCTTAGGGTGGGGCCGGCACAATGAGCAGTTCTTC. This gives the protein CASSLGWGRHNEQFF.

This clone was found once. The V gene is TRBV9, the J gene TRBJ1-3; D ambiguous. Germline assignment: CDR1 SGDLS and CDR2 YYNGEE. Between the trimmed V and J ends, which lost 0 bases and 4 bases, there was a span of 17 bases. This CDR3 has 17 residues. The CDR3: CASSVEGRILVGNTIYF. DNA of the CDR3: TGTGCCAGCAGCGTAGAAGGACGGATTCTTGTGGGAAACACCATATATTTT.

This sequence joins TRBV30 and TRBJ2-7; the D gene is possibly TRBD2 (6 bases). V was shortened by 3 bases and J by 0 bases, with 9 bases between the two germline ends. There are 13 residues in the CDR3. Looked up from germline, CDR1 is GTSNPN and CDR2 is SVGIG (reference sequence). The CDR3 bases are TGTGCCTGGAGCAACGGGGGCTCCTACGAGCAGTACTTC. This sequence encodes CAWSNGGSYEQYF. The variable domain in full, with the rest retrieved from reference TRBV30 and TRBJ2-7, is SQTIHQWPATLVQPVGSPLSLECTVEGTSNPNLYWYRQAAGRGLQLLFYSVGIGQISSEVPQNLSASRPQDRQFILSSKKLLLSDSGFYLCAWSNGGSYEQYFGPGTRLTVT.

The gene calls are TRBV6-5 and TRBJ2-7; D might be TRBD2 (7 bases). The V end was cut by 2 bases, the J end by 2 bases, with 13 bases between. CDR3 length: 15 amino acids. In germline, CDR1 is MNHEY, CDR2 SVGAGI. The CDR3, as DNA: TGTGCCAGCAGTTACATCGGGGGGCGGACCTACGAGCAGTACTTC. It yields the protein CASSYIGGRTYEQYF.

CDR3 sequence (DNA): TGTGCCAGCAGCTTAGAGAGGGTCTACGAGCAGTACTTC. Translating it yields CASSLERVYEQYF. This rearrangement joins TRBV11-2 to TRBJ2-7; a possible D gene is TRBD2 (5 bases). V lost 0 bases and J 3 bases, leaving 6 bases between the germline ends. CDR3 size: 13 residues. CDR1 and CDR2 from the germline V gene are SGHAT and FQNNGV.

This chain joins TRBV6-5 and TRBJ2-5; no firm D call. CDR1 MNHEY and CDR2 SVGAGI come from the germline V gene. This CDR3 contains 13 residues. Trimming left V 0 bases short and J 5 bases short, with 7 bases between. CDR3 DNA sequence: TGTGCCAGCAGTTACTCGGGGTGGGAGACCCAGTACTTC. Residues: CASSYSGWETQYF.

This clone has only one observation. The V and J genes are TRBV7-9 and TRBJ1-3; D uncertain. V was trimmed by 4 bases and J by 3 bases, leaving 7 bases between them. Germline CDR1 reads SEHNR; CDR2 reads FQNEAQ (reference sequence). There are 13 residues in the CDR3. For the CDR3, the DNA is TGTGCCAGCAGCTGGACTGATGGAAACACCATATATTTT. It specifies CASSWTDGNTIYF.

Concerning this clone itself: Distinct nucleotide sequences in the sample also encode this CDR3. The rearrangement joins TRBV18 to TRBJ2-7, with unresolved D. The CDR3 consists of 14 residues. Germline-derived CDR1 and CDR2 are KGHSH and LQKENI. Trimming took off 0 bases at V and 2 bases at J, with 8 bases between the two ends. The CDR3 nucleotides are TGTGCCAGCTCACCACCGGGTTTGGCCTACGAGCAGTACTTC. As protein: CASSPPGLAYEQYF. Drawing the rest from reference TRBV18 and TRBJ2-7, the complete variable domain is NAGVMQNPRHLVRRRGQEARLRCSPMKGHSHVYWYRQLPEEGLKFMVYLQKENIIDESGMPKERFSAEFPKEGPSILRIQQVVRGDSAAYFCASSPPGLAYEQYFGPGTRLTVT.

The gene calls are TRBV10-1 and TRBJ2-2; 12 bases line up with TRBD2. The V and J ends lost 3 bases and 6 bases, in that order; junction bases with no gene match: 26. Germline loops: CDR1 WNHNN, CDR2 SYGVQD (reference sequence). CDR3 length: 23 amino acids. CDR3 coding DNA: TGCGCCAGCAGTGAACCGGGACTAGCGGGCGAGCCGGAGGTGGAAGTGGGACCCGGGGAGCTGTTTTTT. Its translation is CASSEPGLAGEPEVEVGPGELFF.

The J gene is TRBJ2-1, the V gene TRBV9; D gene uncertain. CDR3 length equals 14 residues. CDR1 and CDR2 from the germline V gene are SGDLS and YYNGEE. Trimming shortened V by 0 bases and J by 12 bases, and 16 bases separated the two germline ends. The CDR3 here is CASSVATSGQVQFF. The CDR3 DNA follows: TGTGCCAGCAGCGTAGCTACGTCTGGCCAGGTGCAGTTCTTC.

The rearrangement uses TRBV5-4 and TRBJ1-1; no clear D gene. V lost 0 bases and J lost 2, with 8 bases in between. Germline V gives CDR1 SGHNT, CDR2 YYREEE (reference sequence). The CDR3 covers 14 residues. The CDR3 sequence: CASSLARQNTEAFF. The CDR3 DNA reads as TGTGCCAGCAGCTTGGCTAGACAAAACACTGAAGCTTTCTTT.

The chain combines TRBV11-2 with TRBJ2-3; D unresolved. V gave up 4 bases and J gave up 6 bases, with 8 bases separating them. The CDR3 runs 12 residues. Germline V lookup: CDR1 SGHAT, CDR2 FQNNGV. CDR3 amino acids: CASSYLDDTQYF. Here the CDR3 DNA reads TGTGCCAGCAGCTACCTAGACGATACGCAGTATTTT.